This T cell receptor beta chain was sequenced in a study of shared clonotypes between healthy human individuals. An even split of each subset's genomic DNA across several immunoSEQ plates was performed. Here immunoSEQ multiplex PCR was the method, and the copy in TCRdb shows in-frame clones only, minus some. Among roughly 2 million clones, approximately 95% were seen once, and the ten largest hold roughly 0.13%. Trimming removed 0 bases from V and 0 bases from J, with 5 bases in between. The CDR3 has 15 amino acids. Germline CDR1 reads MGHDK; CDR2 reads SYGVNS. The rearrangement uses TRBV25-1 and TRBJ1-4; D remains unclear. The TCR sequence derives from a man younger than 30 in good health. The sample consisted of naive CD4+ T cells sorted from blood. Subset indicated: CD45RA+ positively selected. In nucleotides, the CDR3 is TGTGCCAGCAGTGAATACAGTACAACTAATGAAAAACTGTTTTTT. Translating it yields CASSEYSTTNEKLFF.